A single sample is the source of the 26 T cell receptor beta chains below, sequenced in a study of blood T cell repertoires in COVID-19. Method: immunoSEQ multiplex PCR; TCRdb's copy keeps in-frame clones and lacks some. The sample lists approximately 96,000 clones, 90% to 95% occurring once. Sequencing used peripheral blood. These receptors came from a human donor with active COVID-19. The donor label of this sample is uncertain.

J is TRBJ2-5 and V is TRBV5-1, with 8 bases fitting TRBD1. This CDR3 contains 15 residues. Germline loops: CDR1 SGHRS, CDR2 YFSETQ. The V gene end was trimmed by 0 bases and the J gene end by 1 base; junction bases not matched to a gene: 2. The CDR3 DNA reads as TGCGCCAGCAGCTTGGGGGACAGGACCCAAGAGACCCAGTACTTC. As protein: CASSLGDRTQETQYF.

The rearrangement uses TRBV5-1 and TRBJ2-1; TRBD2 matches 9 bases. The CDR3 spans 15 residues. V trimming: 0 bases; J trimming: 2 bases; junction bases outside the gene matches: 0. Germline CDR1 and CDR2: SGHRS and YFSETQ. CDR3 bases: TGCGCCAGCAGCTTGGGCGGGGGGGCCTACAATGAGCAGTTCTTC. This sequence encodes CASSLGGGAYNEQFF.

The V call is TRBV5-1, the J call TRBJ2-5; 7 nucleotides agree with TRBD2. From germline, CDR1 is SGHRS and CDR2 YFSETQ. The V and J ends lost 0 bases and 5 bases, in that order; junction bases with no gene match: 10. CDR3 length: 16 amino acids. CDR3 in amino acids: CASSLEVGSGGETQYF. The CDR3 region has the DNA TGCGCCAGCAGCTTGGAGGTTGGTTCGGGAGGTGAGACCCAGTACTTC.

The genes are TRBV11-1 and TRBJ2-1, with D possibly matching TRBD1 (6 bases). CDR3 size: 12 residues. V was clipped by 1 base and J by 9 bases, with 7 bases between them. In germline, CDR1 is SGHAT, CDR2 FQDESV (reference sequence). The CDR3 DNA follows: TGTGCCAGCAGCTTAGGGGGGCTTGAGCAGTTCTTC. It encodes CASSLGGLEQFF.

V gene TRBV6-6 combines with J gene TRBJ1-2; 7 bases agree with TRBD1. CDR1 MNHNY and CDR2 SVGAGI come from the germline V gene (reference sequence). The V segment lost 2 bases and the J segment 4 bases; nucleotides outside the gene matches: 7. The CDR3 is made up of 15 amino acids. For the CDR3, the DNA is TGTGCCAGCAGTTACACGACAGGGAGCAGCTATGGCTACACCTTC. Its protein is CASSYTTGSSYGYTF.

V and J are TRBV5-6 and TRBJ2-1; 13 positions match TRBD2. The length of the CDR3 is 16 residues. The germline gives CDR1 SGHDT, CDR2 YYEEEE. The J segment lost 10 bases and the V segment lost 4 bases, leaving 11 bases of the junction unmatched. The CDR3: CASSGTGTSGIREQFF. Here the CDR3 DNA reads TGTGCCAGCAGCGGAACCGGGACTAGCGGGATAAGGGAGCAGTTCTTC.

The CDR3 region is CATSERAPGGEQYF. CDR3 DNA sequence: TGTGCCACCAGCGAGAGGGCCCCGGGGGGCGAGCAGTACTTC. V usage is TRBV15 and J usage is TRBJ2-7, with 7 positions matching TRBD2. The CDR3 runs 14 residues. CDR1 LNHNV and CDR2 YYDKDF come from the germline V gene (reference sequence). V trimming: 5 bases; J trimming: 6 bases; junction bases outside the gene matches: 10.

The gene calls are TRBV11-3 and TRBJ2-7; D ambiguous. Trimming left V 4 bases short and J 3 bases short, with 10 bases between. This CDR3 comprises 13 residues. CDR1 and CDR2 (germline): SGHNT, YENEEA. Written as DNA, the CDR3 is TGTGCCAGCAGCTCGCGGTCCAGCTACGAGCAGTACTTC. Residues: CASSSRSSYEQYF.

V usage is TRBV5-6 and J usage is TRBJ2-1; D is possibly TRBD1 (6 bases). V was clipped by 0 bases and J by 7 bases, with 11 bases between them. CDR1 is SGHDT and CDR2 is YYEEEE in the germline V gene. The CDR3 length is 14 residues. The CDR3: CASSLATGVNEQFF. The CDR3 bases are TGTGCCAGCAGCTTGGCGACAGGAGTAAATGAGCAGTTCTTC.

The chain recombines TRBV19 with TRBJ1-2; D is undetermined. Trimming took off 5 bases at V and 0 bases at J, with 13 bases between the two ends. The CDR3 covers 15 residues. The germline gives CDR1 LNHDA, CDR2 SQIVND (reference sequence). The CDR3 sequence: CASSLGRMPNYGYTF. The CDR3, as DNA: TGTGCCAGTAGTTTAGGCAGAATGCCTAACTATGGCTACACCTTC.

The V and J genes are TRBV4-3 and TRBJ2-7; D is unresolved. This CDR3 region has 14 residues. V lost 0 bases and J 6 bases, leaving 12 bases between the germline ends. The V gene's germline CDR1 is LGHNA and CDR2 YSLEER. DNA of the CDR3: TGCGCCAGCAGCCAAGAGCTCGTATCGGGCGAGCAGTACTTC. This gives the protein CASSQELVSGEQYF.

By proportion, this clone is medium-sized. The chain links TRBV10-1 to TRBJ2-7, with 9 bases identical to TRBD2. V was clipped by 3 bases and J by 0 bases; unmatched bases: 6. CDR3 length: 16 amino acids. Germline V lookup: CDR1 WNHNN, CDR2 SYGVQD (reference sequence). This CDR3 is CASSDLAGVSSYEQYF. The CDR3 nucleotides are TGCGCCAGCAGTGATTTAGCGGGAGTTAGCTCCTACGAGCAGTACTTC.

The chain carries TRBV6-2 or TRBV6-3 and TRBJ2-5; D is unresolved. Germline V CDR1 and CDR2: MNHEY, SVGEGT. The CDR3 length is 11 residues. Between the trimmed V and J ends, which lost 6 bases and 7 bases, there was a span of 9 bases. The CDR3 bases are TGTGCCAGCAGCAACCCCGGGACCCAGTACTTC. Translated, it gives CASSNPGTQYF.

The chain links TRBV5-6 to TRBJ2-7, with D tentatively TRBD1 (5 bases). The V and J ends lost 0 bases and 5 bases respectively, with 12 bases between them. Germline V gene data show CDR1 as SGHDT and CDR2 as YYEEEE. The CDR3 loop spans 14 amino acids. CDR3 sequence reads: CASSLEGEWDEQYF. The CDR3 DNA reads TGTGCCAGCAGCTTGGAAGGGGAATGGGACGAGCAGTACTTC.

The chain links TRBV9 to TRBJ1-1; 11 bases map to TRBD1. The CDR3 spans 15 residues. J gave up 7 bases and V 0 bases, and 5 bases lay outside the gene matches. From germline, CDR1 is SGDLS and CDR2 YYNGEE. The CDR3 reads CASSVGRTGGIEAFF. The CDR3 DNA reads TGTGCCAGCAGCGTAGGGAGGACAGGGGGCATTGAAGCTTTCTTT. Variable domain in full (rest from reference TRBV9 and TRBJ1-1): DSGVTQTPKHLITATGQRVTLRCSPRSGDLSVYWYQQSLDQGLQFLIQYYNGEERAKGNILERFSAQQFPDLHSELNLSSLELGDSALYFCASSVGRTGGIEAFFGQGTRLTVV.

This clone was picked up one time. This sequence joins TRBV11-2 and TRBJ2-6; 7 bases match TRBD1. Germline V gene lookup returns CDR1 SGHAT and CDR2 FQNNGV. This CDR3 is built from 16 residues. The V segment lost 1 base and the J segment 2 bases; nucleotides outside the gene matches: 2. In DNA, the CDR3 is TGTGCCAGCAGCTTAGTGACAGGGACTGGGGCCAACGTCCTGACTTTC. Translation: CASSLVTGTGANVLTF.

With respect to this clone: This specimen includes other DNA sequences encoding the same CDR3. This chain links TRBV7-9 with TRBJ1-4; D is undetermined. V was pared by 0 bases and J by 3 bases, with 5 bases between. The CDR3 is 14 amino acids. Germline-derived CDR1 and CDR2 are SEHNR and FQNEAQ (reference sequence). CDR3 nucleotides: TGTGCCAGCAGCTTAGCGCCAGCTAATGAAAAACTGTTTTTT. Translation gives CASSLAPANEKLFF.

The V call is TRBV7-9, the J call TRBJ2-7; 11 nucleotides line up with TRBD2. Per germline, CDR1 SEHNR and CDR2 FQNEAQ (reference sequence). This CDR3 is 15 amino acids long. V shed 5 bases, J shed 9 bases, and the junction held 12 bases outside the gene matches. In nucleotides, the CDR3 is TGTGCCAGCAGCCTTCTAGCGGGGGGCCCTTACCCGCAGTACTTC. Translating gives CASSLLAGGPYPQYF.

The chain employs TRBV7-9 and TRBJ2-5; TRBD1 matches at 12 bases. Germline V CDR1 and CDR2: SEHNR, FQNEAQ (reference sequence). The CDR3 contains 17 residues. J was trimmed by 5 bases and V by 2 bases; bases with no gene match: 9. The CDR3: CASSLIKGQGAGETQYF. CDR3 coding DNA: TGTGCCAGCAGCTTAATAAAGGGACAGGGGGCTGGGGAGACCCAGTACTTC.

The rearrangement uses TRBV4-3 and TRBJ2-3; no clear D gene. Germline loops: CDR1 LGHNA, CDR2 YSLEER. The length of the CDR3 is 16 residues. V was cut by 0 bases and J by 0 bases, with 10 bases left in between. Here the CDR3 reads CASSQDPSTSTDTQYF. The CDR3 DNA is TGCGCCAGCAGCCAAGATCCCTCGACTAGCACAGATACGCAGTATTTT.

CDR3 protein: CASSTWGGSYEQYF. The CDR3 DNA reads TGTGCCAGTAGTACCTGGGGGGGGAGCTACGAGCAGTACTTC. This chain links TRBV19 with TRBJ2-7, with TRBD2 matching over 7 bases. This CDR3 is 14 amino acids long. Germline V gene data show CDR1 as LNHDA and CDR2 as SQIVND (reference sequence). V shed 4 bases, J shed 3 bases, and the junction held 6 bases outside the gene matches.

The chain couples TRBV28 to TRBJ2-7; 8 bases map to TRBD1. Looked up from germline, CDR1 is MDHEN and CDR2 is SYDVKM. After removal of 6 bases from V and 2 bases from J, the junction contained 6 bases not matched to a gene. This CDR3 has 14 amino acids. CDR3 region: CASRTGTGTYEQYF. Here the CDR3 DNA reads TGTGCCAGCAGGACTGGGACAGGCACCTACGAGCAGTACTTC. The whole variable domain, remainder taken from reference TRBV28 and TRBJ2-7, is DVKVTQSSRYLVKRTGEKVFLECVQDMDHENMFWYRQDPGLGLRLIYFSYDVKMKEKGDIPEGYSVSREKKERFSLILESASTNQTSMYLCASRTGTGTYEQYFGPGTRLTVT.

The V and J genes are TRBV7-9 and TRBJ2-2, with 9 nucleotides matching TRBD1. This CDR3 comprises 15 residues. Germline CDR1 is SEHNR and CDR2 is FQNEAQ (reference sequence). The V gene end was trimmed by 5 bases and the J gene end by 2 bases; junction bases not matched to a gene: 3. For the CDR3, the DNA is TGTGCCAGCAGCACGGGACAGGGTAACACCGGGGAGCTGTTTTTT. Protein sequence: CASSTGQGNTGELFF.

This clone has a single count. This rearrangement joins TRBV27 to TRBJ2-1, with a tentative D call TRBD2 (8 bases). This CDR3 spans 18 amino acids. Germline-derived CDR1 and CDR2 are MNHEY and SMNVEV (reference sequence). Deletions cut 5 bases from V and 3 bases from J, with 23 bases between. This chain's CDR3 is CASSQVQGRLAGYNEQFF. Written as DNA, the CDR3 is TGTGCCAGCAGTCAAGTACAGGGGAGGCTAGCGGGCTACAATGAGCAGTTCTTC.

This clone was observed a few times. This chain connects TRBV7-9 to TRBJ2-7; 8 bases fit TRBD2. Germline V CDR1 and CDR2: SEHNR, FQNEAQ (reference sequence). The trim removed 6 bases at V and 3 bases at J, leaving 1 base unmatched. The CDR3 totals 12 residues. CDR3 region: CASSSGVYEQYF. CDR3 DNA: TGTGCCAGCAGTAGCGGGGTCTACGAGCAGTACTTC.

The chain employs TRBV6-5 and TRBJ1-1, with D unclear. The V and J ends lost 2 bases and 9 bases respectively, with 10 bases between them. The CDR3 sequence is 12 residues long. Germline V gene sequence: CDR1 MNHEY, CDR2 SVGAGI. The CDR3 is CASSYVGSKAFF. CDR3 DNA sequence: TGTGCCAGCAGTTACGTCGGGTCTAAAGCTTTCTTT.